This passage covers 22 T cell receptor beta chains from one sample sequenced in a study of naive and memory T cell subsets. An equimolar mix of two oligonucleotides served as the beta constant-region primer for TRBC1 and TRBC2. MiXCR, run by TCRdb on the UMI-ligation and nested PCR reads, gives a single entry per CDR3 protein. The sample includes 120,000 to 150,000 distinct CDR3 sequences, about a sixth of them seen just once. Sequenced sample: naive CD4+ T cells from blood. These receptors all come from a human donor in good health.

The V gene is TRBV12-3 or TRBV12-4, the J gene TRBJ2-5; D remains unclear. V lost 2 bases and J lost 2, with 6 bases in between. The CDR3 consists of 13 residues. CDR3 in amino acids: CASSLHRQETQYF. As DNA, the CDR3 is TGTGCCAGCAGTTTACATAGGCAAGAGACCCAGTACTTC.

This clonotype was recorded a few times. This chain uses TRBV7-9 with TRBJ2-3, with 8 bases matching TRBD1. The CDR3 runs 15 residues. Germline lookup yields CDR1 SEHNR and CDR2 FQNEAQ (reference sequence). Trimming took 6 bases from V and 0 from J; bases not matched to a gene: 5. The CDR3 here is CASSFRTGSTDTQYF. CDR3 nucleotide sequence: TGTGCCAGCAGTTTTCGGACAGGGAGCACAGATACGCAGTATTTT. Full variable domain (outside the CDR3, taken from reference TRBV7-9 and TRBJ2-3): DTGVSQNPRHKITKRGQNVTFRCDPISEHNRLYWYRQTLGQGPEFLTYFQNEAQLEKSRLLSDRFSAERPKGSFSTLEIQRTEQGDSAMYLCASSFRTGSTDTQYFGPGTRLTVL.

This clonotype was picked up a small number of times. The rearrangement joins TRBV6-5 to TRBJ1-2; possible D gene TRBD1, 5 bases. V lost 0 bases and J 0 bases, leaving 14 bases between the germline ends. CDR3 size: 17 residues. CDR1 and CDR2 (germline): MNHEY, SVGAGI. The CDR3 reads CASSYSSLGHANYGYTF. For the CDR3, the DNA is TGTGCCAGCAGTTACTCTAGTTTGGGGCACGCTAACTATGGCTACACCTTC.

Here the CDR3 reads CAWSVARGLGPQHF. CDR3 nucleotides: TGTGCCTGGAGTGTGGCCCGGGGTTTAGGGCCCCAGCATTTT. This chain links TRBV30 with TRBJ1-5, with unresolved D. This CDR3 is built from 14 residues. V gave up 0 bases and J gave up 9 bases, with 15 bases separating them. CDR1 is GTSNPN, CDR2 SVGIG, per germline (reference sequence).

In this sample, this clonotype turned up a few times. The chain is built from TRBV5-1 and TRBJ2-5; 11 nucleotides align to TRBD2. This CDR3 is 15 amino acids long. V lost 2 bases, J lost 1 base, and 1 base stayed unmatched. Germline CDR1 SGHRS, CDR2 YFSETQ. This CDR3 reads CASSFGTSGQETQYF. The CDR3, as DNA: TGCGCCAGCAGCTTCGGGACTAGCGGCCAAGAGACCCAGTACTTC. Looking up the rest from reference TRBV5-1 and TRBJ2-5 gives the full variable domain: KAGVTQTPRYLIKTRGQQVTLSCSPISGHRSVSWYQQTPGQGLQFLFEYFSETQRNKGNFPGRFSGRQFSNSRSEMNVSTLELGDSALYLCASSFGTSGQETQYFGPGTRLLVL.

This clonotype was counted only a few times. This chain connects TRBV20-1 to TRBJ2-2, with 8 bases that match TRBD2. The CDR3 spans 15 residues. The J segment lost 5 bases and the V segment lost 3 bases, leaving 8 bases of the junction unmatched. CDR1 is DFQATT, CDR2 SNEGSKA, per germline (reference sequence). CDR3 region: CSASSSGRGTGELFF. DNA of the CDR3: TGCAGTGCTAGCTCGAGCGGGAGAGGTACCGGGGAGCTGTTTTTT.

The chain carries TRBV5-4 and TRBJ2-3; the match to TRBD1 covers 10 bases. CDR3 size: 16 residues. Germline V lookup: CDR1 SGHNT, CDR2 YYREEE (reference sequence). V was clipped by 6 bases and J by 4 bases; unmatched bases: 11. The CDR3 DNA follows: TGTGCCAGCACCCCCGCCTGGGACAGGGGATCAGATACGCAGTATTTT. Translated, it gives CASTPAWDRGSDTQYF.

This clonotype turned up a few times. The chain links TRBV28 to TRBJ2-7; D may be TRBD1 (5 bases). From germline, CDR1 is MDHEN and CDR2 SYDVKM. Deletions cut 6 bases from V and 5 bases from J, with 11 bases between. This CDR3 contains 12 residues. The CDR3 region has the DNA TGTGCCAGCAGAACGGACATTGACGAGCAGTACTTC. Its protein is CASRTDIDEQYF.

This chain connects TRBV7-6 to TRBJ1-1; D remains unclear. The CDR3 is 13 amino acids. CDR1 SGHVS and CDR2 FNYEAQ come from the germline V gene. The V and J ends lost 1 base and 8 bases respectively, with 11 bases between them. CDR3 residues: CASSLGLRSEAFF. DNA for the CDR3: TGTGCCAGCAGCTTAGGTCTGCGCAGCGAAGCTTTCTTT.

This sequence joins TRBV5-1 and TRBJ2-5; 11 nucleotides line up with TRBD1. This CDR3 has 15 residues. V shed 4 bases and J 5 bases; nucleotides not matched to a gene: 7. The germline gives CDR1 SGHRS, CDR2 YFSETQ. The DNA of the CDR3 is TGCGCCAGCAGCGGCCAGGACAGGGGGCGTGAGACCCAGTACTTC. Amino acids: CASSGQDRGRETQYF.

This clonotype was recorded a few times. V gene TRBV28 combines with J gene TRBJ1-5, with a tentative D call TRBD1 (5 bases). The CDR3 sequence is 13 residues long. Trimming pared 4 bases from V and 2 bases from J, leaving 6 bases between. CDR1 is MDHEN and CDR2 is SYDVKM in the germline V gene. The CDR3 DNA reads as TGTGCCAGCAGTTCGGGGGGCAATCAGCCCCAGCATTTT. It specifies CASSSGGNQPQHF. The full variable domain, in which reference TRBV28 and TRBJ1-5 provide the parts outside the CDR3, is DVKVTQSSRYLVKRTGEKVFLECVQDMDHENMFWYRQDPGLGLRLIYFSYDVKMKEKGDIPEGYSVSREKKERFSLILESASTNQTSMYLCASSSGGNQPQHFGDGTRLSIL.

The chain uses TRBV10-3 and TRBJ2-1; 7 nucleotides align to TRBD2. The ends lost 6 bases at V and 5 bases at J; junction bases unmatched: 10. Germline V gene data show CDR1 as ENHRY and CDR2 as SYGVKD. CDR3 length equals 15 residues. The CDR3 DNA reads TGTGCCATCAGACGACTAGCCCTTCAGGACAATGAGCAGTTCTTC. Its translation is CAIRRLALQDNEQFF.

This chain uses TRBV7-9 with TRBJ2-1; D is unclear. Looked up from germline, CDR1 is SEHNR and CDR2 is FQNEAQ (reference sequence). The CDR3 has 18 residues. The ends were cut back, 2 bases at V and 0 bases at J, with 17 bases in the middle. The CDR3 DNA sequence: TGTGCCAGCAGCTTACGAGGATCTACGGCCTTCTCCTACAATGAGCAGTTCTTC. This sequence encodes CASSLRGSTAFSYNEQFF.

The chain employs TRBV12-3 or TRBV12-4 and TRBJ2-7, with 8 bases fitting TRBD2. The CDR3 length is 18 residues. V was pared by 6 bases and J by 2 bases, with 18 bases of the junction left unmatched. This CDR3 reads CASSLGTSTIQGAYEQYF. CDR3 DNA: TGTGCCAGCAGCCTCGGGACTAGTACGATACAAGGAGCCTACGAGCAGTACTTC.

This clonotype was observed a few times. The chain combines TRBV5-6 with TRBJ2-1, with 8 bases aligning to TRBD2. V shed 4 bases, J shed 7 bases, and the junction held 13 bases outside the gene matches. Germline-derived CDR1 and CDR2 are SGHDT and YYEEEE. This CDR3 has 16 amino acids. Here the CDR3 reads CASSRGPGGPQNEQFF. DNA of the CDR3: TGTGCCAGCAGCCGGGGACCGGGAGGGCCTCAGAATGAGCAGTTCTTC. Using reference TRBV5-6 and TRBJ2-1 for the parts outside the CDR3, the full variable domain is DAGVTQSPTHLIKTRGQQVTLRCSPKSGHDTVSWYQQALGQGPQFIFQYYEEEERQRGNFPDRFSGHQFPNYSSELNVNALLLGDSALYLCASSRGPGGPQNEQFFGPGTRLTVL.

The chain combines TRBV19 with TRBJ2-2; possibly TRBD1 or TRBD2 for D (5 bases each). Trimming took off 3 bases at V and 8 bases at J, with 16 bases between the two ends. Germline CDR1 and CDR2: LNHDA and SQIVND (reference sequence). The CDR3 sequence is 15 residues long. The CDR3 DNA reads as TGTGCCAGTAGTATCCCGGGACGGCGGACAGGGGAGCTGTTTTTT. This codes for CASSIPGRRTGELFF. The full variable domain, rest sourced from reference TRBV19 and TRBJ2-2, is DGGITQSPKYLFRKEGQNVTLSCEQNLNHDAMYWYRQDPGQGLRLIYYSQIVNDFQKGDIAEGYSVSREKKESFPLTVTSAQKNPTAFYLCASSIPGRRTGELFFGEGSRLTVL.

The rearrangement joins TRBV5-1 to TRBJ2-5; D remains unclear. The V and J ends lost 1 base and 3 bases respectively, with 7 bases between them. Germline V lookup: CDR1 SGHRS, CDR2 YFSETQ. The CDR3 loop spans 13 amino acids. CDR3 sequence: CASSLSREETQYF. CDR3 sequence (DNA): TGCGCCAGCAGCTTGTCTAGGGAAGAGACCCAGTACTTC.

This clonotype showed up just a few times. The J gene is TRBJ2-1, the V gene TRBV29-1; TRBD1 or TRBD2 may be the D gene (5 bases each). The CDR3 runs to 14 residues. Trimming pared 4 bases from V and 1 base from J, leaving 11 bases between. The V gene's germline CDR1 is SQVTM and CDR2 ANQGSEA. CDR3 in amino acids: CSVVGGFSYNEQFF. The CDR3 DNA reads TGCAGCGTTGTTGGGGGTTTTTCCTACAATGAGCAGTTCTTC.

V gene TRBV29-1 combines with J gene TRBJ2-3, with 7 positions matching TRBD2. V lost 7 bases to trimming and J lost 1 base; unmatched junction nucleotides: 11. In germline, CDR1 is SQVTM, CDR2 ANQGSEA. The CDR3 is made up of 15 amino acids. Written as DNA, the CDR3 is TGCAGCGGGGGGGGACTCCCGCACCGCACAGATACGCAGTATTTT. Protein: CSGGGLPHRTDTQYF.

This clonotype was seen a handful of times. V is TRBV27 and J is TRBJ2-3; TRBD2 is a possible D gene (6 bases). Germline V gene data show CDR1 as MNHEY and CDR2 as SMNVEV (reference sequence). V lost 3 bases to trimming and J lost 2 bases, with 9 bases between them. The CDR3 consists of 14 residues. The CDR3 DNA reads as TGTGCCAGCAGTTTCGAGCGGGCCACAGATACGCAGTATTTT. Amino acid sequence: CASSFERATDTQYF.

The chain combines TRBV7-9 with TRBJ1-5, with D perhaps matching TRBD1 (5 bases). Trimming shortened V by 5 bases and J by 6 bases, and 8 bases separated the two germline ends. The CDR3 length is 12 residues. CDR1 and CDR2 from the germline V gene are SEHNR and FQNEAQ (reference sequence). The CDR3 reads CASSRGTQPQHF. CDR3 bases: TGTGCCAGCAGCCGGGGGACTCAGCCCCAGCATTTT. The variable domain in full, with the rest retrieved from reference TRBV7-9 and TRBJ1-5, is DTGVSQNPRHKITKRGQNVTFRCDPISEHNRLYWYRQTLGQGPEFLTYFQNEAQLEKSRLLSDRFSAERPKGSFSTLEIQRTEQGDSAMYLCASSRGTQPQHFGDGTRLSIL.

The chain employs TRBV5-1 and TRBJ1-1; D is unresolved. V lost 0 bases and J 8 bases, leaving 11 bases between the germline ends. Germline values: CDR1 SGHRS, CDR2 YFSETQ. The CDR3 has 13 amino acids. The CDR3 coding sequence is TGCGCCAGCAGCTTGGGGTCTGGGCCCGAAGCTTTCTTT. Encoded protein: CASSLGSGPEAFF.